These T cell receptor beta chains were read from a single sample in a study of T cells in Graves' hyperthyroidism and ophthalmopathy. MiXCR was run by TCRdb on the multiplex PCR reads, yielding one entry per CDR3 protein. The sample contains fewer than 650,000 distinct CDR3 sequences, about 15% of which appear only once. The sequenced material came from blood. The receptor set was obtained from a woman aged 40 to 55 with Graves' ophthalmopathy. Each CDR3 is given with its conserved first and last residue. A D gene is named only where the DNA matches it firmly. Clone sizes are given selectively: once, few, many, or a class where the clone is expanded.

v_call	clone_size	j_call	d_call	cdr3_nt	cdr3_aa
TRBV12-3/TRBV12-4	NA	TRBJ1-2	NA	TGTGCCAGCAGTCCGACAGACTTCTATGGCTACACCTTC	CASSPTDFYGYTF
TRBV27	many	TRBJ1-1	NA	TGTGCCAGCAGTCCCGCCGGGACGAACACTGAAGCTTTCTTT	CASSPAGTNTEAFF
TRBV12-3/TRBV12-4	NA	TRBJ2-7	NA	TGTGCCAGCAGCCAATCCACCACCTACGAGCAGTACTTC	CASSQSTTYEQYF
TRBV2	many	TRBJ1-2	NA	TGTGCCAGCAGTGAAAGGAGGAGGGTAGCTAACTATGGCTACACCTTC	CASSERRRVANYGYTF
TRBV6-5	many	TRBJ2-2	NA	TGTGCCAGCAGTTACGCGGGAACGAACACCGGGGAGCTGTTTTTT	CASSYAGTNTGELFF
TRBV4-1	once	TRBJ2-5	TRBD2	TGCGCCAGCAGCCAAGAGTATGGACTAGCGGGACGTATCCAAGAGACCCAGTACTTC	CASSQEYGLAGRIQETQYF
TRBV3-1	NA	TRBJ2-7	NA	TGTGCCAGCAGCCAAGACGGGGCCTTCGGAGAGCAGTACTTC	CASSQDGAFGEQYF
TRBV6-4	many	TRBJ2-7	NA	TGTGCCAGAGGGGGATCGAACTACGAGCAGTACTTC	CARGGSNYEQYF
TRBV12-3/TRBV12-4	many	TRBJ2-6	TRBD1	TGTGCCAGCAGTTTAGGGGTTTATACAGGGGGCGGTGTGTTTGGGGCCAACGTCCTGACTTTC	CASSLGVYTGGGVFGANVLTF
TRBV4-1	NA	TRBJ2-7	NA	TGCGCCAGCAGCCCCCCCTCCGGGACGTCCGTCTACGAGCAGTACTTC	CASSPPSGTSVYEQYF
TRBV20-1	NA	TRBJ2-4	NA	TGCAGTGCTAGAGTGTTGAGCGGCGCGGGAGCCAAAAACATTCAGTACTTC	CSARVLSGAGAKNIQYF
TRBV5-4	NA	TRBJ2-5	NA	TGTGCCAGCAGCTTCCCCCAGATAGAGACCCAGTACTTC	CASSFPQIETQYF
TRBV18	few	TRBJ2-5	TRBD2	TGTGCCAGCTCACCACCGAGCGGGAGGATCTCAGAGACCCAGTACTTC	CASSPPSGRISETQYF
TRBV30	NA	TRBJ2-4	NA	TGTGCCTGGAGCTGGGGACTTGGGGCCAAAAACATTCAGTACTTC	CAWSWGLGAKNIQYF
TRBV19	few	TRBJ1-1	NA	TGTGCCAGTAGTATGTCCAGGGACACTGAAGCTTTCTTT	CASSMSRDTEAFF
TRBV5-1	few	TRBJ2-2	NA	TGCGCCAGCAGCTTGAACCCTCAGCTGAACACCGGGGAGCTGTTTTTT	CASSLNPQLNTGELFF
TRBV6-2/TRBV6-3	NA	TRBJ2-7	TRBD2	TGTGCCAGCAGCGGCCAAAGCCTAGCGGGAGGTTGGTCCTACGAGCAGTACTTC	CASSGQSLAGGWSYEQYF